Presented here are 2 T cell receptor beta chains from one specimen sequenced in a study of PD-1 blockade in classical Hodgkin lymphoma. Time point specified: cycle 4 day 1 (C4D1), after more than five weeks of nivolumab. All the patients suffered relapse after autologous stem cell transplantation, and brentuximab vedotin exposure differed. Using immunoSEQ multiplex PCR, the repertoire was profiled, and TCRdb retains in-frame clones only, with some absent. The repertoire holds about 41,000 clones, with 55% to 70% as singletons. The material sequenced was peripheral blood mononuclear cells (PBMCs), taken before the fourth cycle of nivolumab. These receptors were taken from a human donor with classical Hodgkin lymphoma.

This sequence joins TRBV19 and TRBJ2-3, with TRBD2 matching over 12 bases. V dropped 9 bases and J dropped 1; count of bases not matched to a gene: 2. The CDR3 totals 14 residues. Germline loops: CDR1 LNHDA, CDR2 SQIVND (reference sequence). CDR3 nucleotide sequence: TGTGCCAGCCGGACTAGCGGGGGCACAGATACGCAGTATTTT. The encoded protein is CASRTSGGTDTQYF.

This sequence joins TRBV15 and TRBJ1-1; D remains unclear. Trimming removed 8 bases from V and 3 bases from J, with 10 bases in between. CDR1 and CDR2 (germline): LNHNV, YYDKDF (reference sequence). This CDR3 has 12 amino acids. The CDR3 loop reads CATQRGDTEAFF. CDR3 nucleotide sequence: TGTGCCACCCAGCGAGGAGACACTGAAGCTTTCTTT.